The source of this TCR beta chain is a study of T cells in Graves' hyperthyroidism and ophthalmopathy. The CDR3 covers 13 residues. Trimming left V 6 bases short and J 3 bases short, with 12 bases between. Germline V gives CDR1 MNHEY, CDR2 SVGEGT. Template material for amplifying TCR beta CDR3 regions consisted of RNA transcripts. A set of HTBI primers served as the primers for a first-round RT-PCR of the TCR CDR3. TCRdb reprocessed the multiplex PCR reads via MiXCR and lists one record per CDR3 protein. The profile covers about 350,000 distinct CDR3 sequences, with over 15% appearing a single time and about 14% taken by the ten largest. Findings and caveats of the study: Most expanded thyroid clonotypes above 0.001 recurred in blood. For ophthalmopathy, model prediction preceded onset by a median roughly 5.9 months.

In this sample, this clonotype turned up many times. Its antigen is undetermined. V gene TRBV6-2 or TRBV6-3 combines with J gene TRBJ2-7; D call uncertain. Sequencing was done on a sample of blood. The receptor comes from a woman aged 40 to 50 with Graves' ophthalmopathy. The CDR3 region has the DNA TGTGCCAGCAGCCGCGGACCAATCTACGAGCAGTACTTC. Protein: CASSRGPIYEQYF.